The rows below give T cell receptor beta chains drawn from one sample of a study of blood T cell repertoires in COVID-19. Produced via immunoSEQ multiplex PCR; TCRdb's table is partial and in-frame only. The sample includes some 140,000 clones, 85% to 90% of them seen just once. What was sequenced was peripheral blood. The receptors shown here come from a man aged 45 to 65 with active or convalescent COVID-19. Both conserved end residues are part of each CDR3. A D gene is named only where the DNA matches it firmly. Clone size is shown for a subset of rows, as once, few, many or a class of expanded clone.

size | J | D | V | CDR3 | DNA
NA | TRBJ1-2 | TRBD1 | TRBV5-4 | CASSLGGQGAYGYTF | TGTGCCAGCAGCTTGGGAGGACAGGGGGCCTATGGCTACACCTTC
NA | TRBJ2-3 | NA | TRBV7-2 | CASSLEVGGKRYF | TGTGCCAGCAGCTTAGAAGTAGGGGGAAAGCGGTATTTT
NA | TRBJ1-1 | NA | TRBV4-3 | CASSQVGRGTNTEAFF | TGCGCCAGCAGCCAAGTGGGTCGGGGGACGAACACTGAAGCTTTCTTT
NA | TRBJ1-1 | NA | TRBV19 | CASLNRGVNTEAFF | TGTGCCAGTCTCAATCGGGGGGTCAACACTGAAGCTTTCTTT
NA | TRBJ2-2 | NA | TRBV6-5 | CASSSRGAANTGELFF | TGTGCCAGCAGTTCACGTGGGGCAGCGAACACCGGGGAGCTGTTTTTT
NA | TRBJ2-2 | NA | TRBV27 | CASSLGHSTGELFF | TGTGCCAGCAGTTTAGGGCACAGCACCGGGGAGCTGTTTTTT
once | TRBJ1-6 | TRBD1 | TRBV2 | CAGRGADNSPLHF | TGTGCCGGCAGGGGGGCTGATAATTCACCCCTCCACTTT
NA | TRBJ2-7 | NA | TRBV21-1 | CASSKVGSRGPSSSYEQYF | TGTGCCAGCAGCAAAGTCGGTTCCAGGGGGCCGTCGAGCTCCTACGAGCAGTACTTC
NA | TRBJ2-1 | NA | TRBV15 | CATSRDSASNEQFF | TGTGCCACCAGCAGGGACTCGGCTTCCAATGAGCAGTTCTTC
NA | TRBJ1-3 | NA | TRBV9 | CASSVDGDSSGNTIYF | TGTGCCAGCAGCGTAGATGGAGATAGCTCTGGAAACACCATATATTTT
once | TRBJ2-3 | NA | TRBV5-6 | CASKYGSDTQYF | TGTGCCAGCAAGTACGGGTCAGATACGCAGTATTTT
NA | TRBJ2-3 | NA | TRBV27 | CASSLSVQGPDTQYF | TGTGCCAGCAGTTTATCGGTACAGGGCCCAGATACGCAGTATTTT
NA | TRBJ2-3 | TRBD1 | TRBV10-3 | CATSGDRASDTQYF | TGTGCCACCAGCGGAGACAGGGCATCAGATACGCAGTATTTT
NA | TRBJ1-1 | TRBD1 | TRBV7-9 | CASSSGQGENTEAFF | TGTGCCAGCAGCTCGGGACAGGGAGAGAACACTGAAGCTTTCTTT
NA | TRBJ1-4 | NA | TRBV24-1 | CATVTGGTSATNEKLFF | TGTGCCACCGTGACTGGGGGGACCTCTGCAACTAATGAAAAACTGTTTTTT
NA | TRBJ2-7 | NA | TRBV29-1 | CSVGGTDYEQYF | TGCAGCGTCGGCGGGACAGACTACGAGCAGTACTTC
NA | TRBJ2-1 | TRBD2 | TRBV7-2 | CASSPGTSASSYNEQFF | TGTGCCAGCAGCCCGGGGACTAGCGCGAGCTCCTACAATGAGCAGTTCTTC
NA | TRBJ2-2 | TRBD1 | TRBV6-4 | CASSGQGRTGELFF | TGTGCCAGCAGTGGACAGGGGAGGACCGGGGAGCTGTTTTTT
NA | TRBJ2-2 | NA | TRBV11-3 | CASSRSGTNTGELFF | TGTGCCAGCAGCCGGAGCGGAACGAACACCGGGGAGCTGTTTTTT
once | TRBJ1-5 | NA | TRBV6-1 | CASSEAQGAEQPQHF | TGTGCCAGCAGTGAAGCGCAAGGGGCTGAACAGCCCCAGCATTTT
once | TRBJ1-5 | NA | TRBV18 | CASSPYGDGNQPQHF | TGTGCCAGCTCACCCTACGGTGATGGCAATCAGCCCCAGCATTTT
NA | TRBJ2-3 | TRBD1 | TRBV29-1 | CSVTGGLTDTQYF | TGCAGCGTGACAGGGGGCCTCACAGATACGCAGTATTTT
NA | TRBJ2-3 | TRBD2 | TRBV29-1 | CSVDLAAGLLSGTDTQYF | TGCAGCGTTGATTTAGCAGCGGGGCTCCTTTCAGGCACAGATACGCAGTATTTT